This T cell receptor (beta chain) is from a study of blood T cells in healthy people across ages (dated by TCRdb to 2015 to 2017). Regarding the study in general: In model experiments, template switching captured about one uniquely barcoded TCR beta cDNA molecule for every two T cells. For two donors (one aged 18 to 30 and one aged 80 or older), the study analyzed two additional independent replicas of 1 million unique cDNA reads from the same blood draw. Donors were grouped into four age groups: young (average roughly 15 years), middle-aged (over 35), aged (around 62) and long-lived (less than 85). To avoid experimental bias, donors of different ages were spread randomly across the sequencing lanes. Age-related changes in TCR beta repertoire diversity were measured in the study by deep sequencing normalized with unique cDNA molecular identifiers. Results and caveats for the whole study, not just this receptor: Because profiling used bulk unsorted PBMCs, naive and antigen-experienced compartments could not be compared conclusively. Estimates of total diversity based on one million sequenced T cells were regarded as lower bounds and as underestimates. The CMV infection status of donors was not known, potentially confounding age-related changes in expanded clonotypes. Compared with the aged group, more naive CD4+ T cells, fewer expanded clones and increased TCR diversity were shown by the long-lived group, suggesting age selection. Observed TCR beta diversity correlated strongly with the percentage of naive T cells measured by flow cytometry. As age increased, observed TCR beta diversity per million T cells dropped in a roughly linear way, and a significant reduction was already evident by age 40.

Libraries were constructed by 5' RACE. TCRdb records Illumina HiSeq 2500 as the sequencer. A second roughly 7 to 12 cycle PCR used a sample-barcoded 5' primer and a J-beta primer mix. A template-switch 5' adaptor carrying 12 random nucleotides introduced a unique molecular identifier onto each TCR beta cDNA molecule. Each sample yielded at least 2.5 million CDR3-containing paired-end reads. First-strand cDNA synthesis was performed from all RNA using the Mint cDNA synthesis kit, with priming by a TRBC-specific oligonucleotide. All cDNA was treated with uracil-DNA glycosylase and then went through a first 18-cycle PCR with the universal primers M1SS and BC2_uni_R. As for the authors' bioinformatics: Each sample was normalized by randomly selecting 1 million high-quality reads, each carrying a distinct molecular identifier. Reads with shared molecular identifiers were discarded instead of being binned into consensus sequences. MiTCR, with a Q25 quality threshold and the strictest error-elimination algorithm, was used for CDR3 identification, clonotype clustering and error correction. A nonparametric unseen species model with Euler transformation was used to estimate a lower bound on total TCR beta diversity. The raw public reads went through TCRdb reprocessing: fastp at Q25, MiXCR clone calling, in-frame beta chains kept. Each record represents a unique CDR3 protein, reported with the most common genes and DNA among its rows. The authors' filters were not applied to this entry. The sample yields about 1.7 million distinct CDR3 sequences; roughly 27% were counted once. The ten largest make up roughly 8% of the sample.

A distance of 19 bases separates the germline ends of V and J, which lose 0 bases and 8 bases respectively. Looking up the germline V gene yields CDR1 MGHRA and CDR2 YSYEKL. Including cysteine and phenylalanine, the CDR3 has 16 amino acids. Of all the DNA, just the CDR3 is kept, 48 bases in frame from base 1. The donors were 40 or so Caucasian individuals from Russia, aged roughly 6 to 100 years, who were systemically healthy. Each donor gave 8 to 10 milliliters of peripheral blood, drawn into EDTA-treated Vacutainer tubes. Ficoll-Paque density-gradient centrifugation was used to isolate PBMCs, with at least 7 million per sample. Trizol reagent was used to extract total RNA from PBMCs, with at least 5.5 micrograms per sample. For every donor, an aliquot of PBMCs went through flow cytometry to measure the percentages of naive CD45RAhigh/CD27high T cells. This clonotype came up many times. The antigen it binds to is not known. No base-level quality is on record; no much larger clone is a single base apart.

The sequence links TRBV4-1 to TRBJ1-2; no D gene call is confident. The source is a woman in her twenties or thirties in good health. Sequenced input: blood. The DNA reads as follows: TGCGCCAGCAGCCAAGATTTAGTGACGGGAATTGGAGGCTACACCTTC. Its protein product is CASSQDLVTGIGGYTF.